The source of this T cell receptor beta chain is a study of blood T cell repertoires in COVID-19. This clone was picked up a small number of times. TCRdb's copy holds only in-frame clones and misses some; the assay was immunoSEQ multiplex PCR. The repertoire holds about 290,000 clones, with around nine tenths as singletons. The V segment lost 3 bases and the J segment 5 bases; nucleotides outside the gene matches: 4. Looked up from germline, CDR1 is SQVTM and CDR2 is ANQGSEA. This CDR3 is built from 13 residues. This sequence originates from a woman aged 35 to 49 who had recovered from COVID-19. Sequencing was done on a sample of PBMCs or T cells enriched from blood (not recorded which). The genes are TRBV29-1 and TRBJ1-1, with 9 positions matching TRBD1. The CDR3 spells CSVDGQGRTEAFF. For the CDR3, the DNA is TGCAGCGTTGATGGACAGGGGAGGACTGAAGCTTTCTTT.